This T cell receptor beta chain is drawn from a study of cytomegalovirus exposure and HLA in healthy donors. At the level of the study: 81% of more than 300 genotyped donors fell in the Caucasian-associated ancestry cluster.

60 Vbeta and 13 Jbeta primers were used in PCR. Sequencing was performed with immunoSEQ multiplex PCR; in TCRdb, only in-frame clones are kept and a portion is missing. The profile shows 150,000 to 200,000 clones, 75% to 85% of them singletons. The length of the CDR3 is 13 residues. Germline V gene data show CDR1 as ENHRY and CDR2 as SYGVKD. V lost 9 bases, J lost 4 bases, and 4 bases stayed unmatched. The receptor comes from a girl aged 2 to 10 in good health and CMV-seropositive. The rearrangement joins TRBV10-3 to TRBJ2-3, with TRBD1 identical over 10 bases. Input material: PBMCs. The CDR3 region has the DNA TGTGCCATTTCGACAGGGGGCCCAGATACGCAGTATTTT. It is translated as CAISTGGPDTQYF.